This is a list of T cell receptor beta chains from one sample in a study of cytotoxic CD8 clonotypes in ibrutinib-treated CLL. The assay was immunoSEQ multiplex PCR, and TCRdb's table has in-frame clones only and misses some. The sample shows over 150,000 clones, more than 65% of them seen only once. The sequencing here drew on PBMCs, taken after 12 months of ibrutinib treatment. These receptors came from a human donor with chronic lymphocytic leukemia. Both conserved end residues are part of each CDR3.

j_call,v_call,cdr3_aa
TRBJ1-6,TRBV28,CASSLSGGWSPLHF
TRBJ2-5,TRBV7-6,CASSLDRASGGGLETQYF
TRBJ2-7,TRBV7-2,CASSRGLASYGEQYF
TRBJ1-3,TRBV18,CASSPGIGSFSGNTIYF
TRBJ1-1,TRBV27,CASCTGMNTEAFF
TRBJ1-2,TRBV7-9,CASSPGTGGDGYGYTF
TRBJ2-2,TRBV5-6,CASSSGTGGSNTGELFF
TRBJ1-2,TRBV28,CASRSPGQGQGYTF
TRBJ2-5,TRBV4-1,CASSQDGSPYQETQYF
TRBJ2-1,TRBV14,CASSQDYVTSGRGDEQFF
TRBJ2-7,TRBV28,CASRESGGSPYEQYF